This T cell receptor (beta chain) was captured by sequencing in a study of T cells in women clearing cervical HPV infection. At the level of the study: Women with histologically confirmed HPV16-related CIN3 or worse, 2 with invasive cancer, served as cases.

Assay used: immunoSEQ multiplex PCR; TCRdb lists only in-frame clones, some missing. The sample is made up of tens of thousands of clones, and the top ten hold 9% to 15% of it. The clonotype comes from a woman aged 18 to 75 with a cervical HPV16 infection that either progressed to CIN3+ or cleared (not recorded which). The sample taken for sequencing was blood buffy coat.

The part of the CDR3 DNA that was read is TGTGCCAGCAGCCGATCGGTTGCGGGGGAAAAG. Its protein product is CASSRSVAGEK. The whole CDR3 region reads CASSRSVAGEKLFF. The chain carries TRBV5-4 and TRBJ2-2; 7 nucleotides agree with TRBD2. From the germline J gene comes the end of the CDR3, since the read stops 3 residues before it. CDR3 length: 14 residues. Germline V CDR1 and CDR2: SGHNT, YYREEE (reference sequence).